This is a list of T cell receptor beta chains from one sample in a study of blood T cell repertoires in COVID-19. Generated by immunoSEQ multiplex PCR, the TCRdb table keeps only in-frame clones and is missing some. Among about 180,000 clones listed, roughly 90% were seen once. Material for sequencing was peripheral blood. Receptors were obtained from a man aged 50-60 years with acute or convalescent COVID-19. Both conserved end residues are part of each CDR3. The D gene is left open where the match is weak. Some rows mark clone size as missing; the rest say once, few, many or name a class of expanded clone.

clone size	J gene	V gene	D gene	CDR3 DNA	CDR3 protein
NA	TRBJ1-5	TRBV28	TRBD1	TGTGCCAGCAGTCCCTGGGGGACAGGGGTGCATCAGCCCCAGCATTTT	CASSPWGTGVHQPQHF
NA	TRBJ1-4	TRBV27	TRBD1	TGTGCCAGTTCAGGACAGGATGGGCTTCGGGAAAATGCGGAACTGTTTTTT	CASSGQDGLRENAELFF
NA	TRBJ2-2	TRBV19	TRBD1	TGTGCCAGTAGTTCGGGACAGGGAGGAACCGGGGAGCTGTTTTTT	CASSSGQGGTGELFF
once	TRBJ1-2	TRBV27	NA	TGTGCCAGCAGCCCCTCCTACGGGGGGGAGTTAGCTAACTATGGCTACACCTTC	CASSPSYGGELANYGYTF
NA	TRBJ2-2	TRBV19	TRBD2	TGTGCCAGTAATCAGGGACTAGCGGTTACCGGGGAGCTGTTTTTT	CASNQGLAVTGELFF
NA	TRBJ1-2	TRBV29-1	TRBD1	TGCAGCGCGAGGGGACAGCTCTATGGCTACACCTTC	CSARGQLYGYTF
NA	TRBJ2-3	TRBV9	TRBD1	TGTGCCAGCAGCGTAGGGGGACAGAGTGCAGATACGCAGTATTTT	CASSVGGQSADTQYF
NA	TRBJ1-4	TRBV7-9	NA	TGTGCCAGCAGCCGAGGACAGTTACTCCTTAATGAAAAACTGTTTTTT	CASSRGQLLLNEKLFF
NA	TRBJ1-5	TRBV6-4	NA	TGTGCCAGCAGTTTTGGACGGGGTAGCAATCAGCCCCAGCATTTT	CASSFGRGSNQPQHF
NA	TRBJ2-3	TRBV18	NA	TGTGCCAGCTCCCCCAGGGTAGGTGGCACAGATACGCAGTATTTT	CASSPRVGGTDTQYF
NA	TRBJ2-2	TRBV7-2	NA	TGTGCCAGCAGCTTGCACGGGACAACGAACACCGGGGAGCTGTTTTTT	CASSLHGTTNTGELFF
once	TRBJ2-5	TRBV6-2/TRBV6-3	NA	TGTGCCAGCAGTTTAGGAGGAGAAGAGACCCAGTACTTC	CASSLGGEETQYF
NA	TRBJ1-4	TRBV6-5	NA	TGTGCCAGCAGGGGCCAGGATGAAAAACTGTTTTTT	CASRGQDEKLFF
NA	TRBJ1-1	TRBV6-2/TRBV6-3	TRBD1	TGTGCCAGCAGCTCAGACAGGGGCGGGATGAACACTGAAGCTTTCTTT	CASSSDRGGMNTEAFF
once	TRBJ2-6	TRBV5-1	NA	TGCGCCAGCAGCTTGTACGGGACTCAACTCTCTGGGGCCAACGTCCTGACTTTC	CASSLYGTQLSGANVLTF
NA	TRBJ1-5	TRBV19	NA	TGTGCCAGTACCGGGGACATCGGCAATCAGCCCCAGCATTTT	CASTGDIGNQPQHF
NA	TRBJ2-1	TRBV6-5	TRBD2	TGTGCCAGCAGTTCCCTCGGGGGGGGTGGCAATGAGCAGTTCTTC	CASSSLGGGGNEQFF
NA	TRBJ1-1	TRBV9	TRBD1	TGTGCCAGCAGCGTAGGGGACAGGAACACTGAAGCTTTCTTT	CASSVGDRNTEAFF
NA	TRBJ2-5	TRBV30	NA	TGTGCCTGCCTGACAGTAGCCCAAGAGACCCAGTACTTC	CACLTVAQETQYF
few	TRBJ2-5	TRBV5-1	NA	TGCGCCAGCAGCTCGGGGGACTCGGGGACCCAGTACTTC	CASSSGDSGTQYF
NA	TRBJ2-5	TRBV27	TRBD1	TGTGCCAGCAGTTTAGGGACAGGGCCTCTTCACGAGACCCAGTACTTC	CASSLGTGPLHETQYF
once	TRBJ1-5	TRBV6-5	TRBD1	TGTGCCAGCAGCTGGGACAGCTATCAGCCCCAGCATTTT	CASSWDSYQPQHF
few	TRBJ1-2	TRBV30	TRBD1	TGTGCCTGGGGCCGGGACAGGCACTATGGCTACACCTTC	CAWGRDRHYGYTF
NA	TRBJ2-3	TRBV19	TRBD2	TGTGCCAGTAGCGAACGGGCGGGGGGGCTGTATACGCAGTATTTT	CASSERAGGLYTQYF
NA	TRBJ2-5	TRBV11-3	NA	TGTGCCAGCAGCGACGCAGGGAACCAAGAGACCCAGTACTTC	CASSDAGNQETQYF
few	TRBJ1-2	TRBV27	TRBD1	TGTGCCAGCAGTTTTGGACAGGGTTATGGCTACACCTTC	CASSFGQGYGYTF
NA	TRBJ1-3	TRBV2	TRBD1	TGTGCCAGCAGGGATTTACAGGGGCTTGGAAACACCATATATTTT	CASRDLQGLGNTIYF
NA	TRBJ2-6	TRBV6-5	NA	TGTGCCAGCAGGAAACAGGGAGCTGGGGCCAACGTCCTGACTTTC	CASRKQGAGANVLTF
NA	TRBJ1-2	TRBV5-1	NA	TGCGCCAGCAGCTTGGCAGGACAGAACTATGGCTACACCTTC	CASSLAGQNYGYTF
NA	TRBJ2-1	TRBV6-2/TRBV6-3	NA	TGTGCCAGCAGTTACGAGCTTTCCTACAATGAGCAGTTCTTC	CASSYELSYNEQFF
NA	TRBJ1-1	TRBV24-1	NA	TGTGCCACCAGTGACTCCGGGACAGAAGCTTTCTTT	CATSDSGTEAFF
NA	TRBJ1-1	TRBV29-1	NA	TGCAGCGTTGGAGGCCAGGGCACTGAAGCTTTCTTT	CSVGGQGTEAFF
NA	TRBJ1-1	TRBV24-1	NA	TGTGCCACCAGTGCCCTCGGGGTTCCTGAAGCTTTCTTT	CATSALGVPEAFF
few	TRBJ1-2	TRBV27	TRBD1	TGTGCCAGCAGTATGGGACAGGGTTACTATGGCTACACCTTC	CASSMGQGYYGYTF
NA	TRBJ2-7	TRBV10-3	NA	TGTGCCATCAGTGAGGAGCCGAGGGACGAGCAGTACTTC	CAISEEPRDEQYF
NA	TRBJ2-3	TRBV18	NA	TGTGCCAGCTCACCACTAATACTTAGCGATACAGATACGCAGTATTTT	CASSPLILSDTDTQYF
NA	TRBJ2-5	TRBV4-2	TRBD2	TGTGCCGCAGGGACTAGCGGGGGGGCTATAGAGACCCAGTACTTC	CAAGTSGGAIETQYF